The T cell receptor beta chain under discussion was sequenced for a study of cytomegalovirus exposure and HLA in healthy donors (dated by TCRdb to the late 2010s). In terms of the full investigation: An earlier analysis of around 600 of the donors reported 250 to 300 Gb of sequence data and more than 90 million unique TCR beta sequences from about 200 million T cells. Both class I and class II loci were covered by HLA typing, at four-digit resolution. The T cell repertoires of 666 subjects were profiled by immunosequencing and related to cytomegalovirus serostatus. To decide whether each TCR beta V gene segment behaved as functional or pseudogenic, an earlier analysis of approximately 600 of the donors relied on high-throughput TCR beta sequencing. High-throughput TCR immunosequencing, statistical association of individual TCRs with disease status, and machine learning were combined to predict cytomegalovirus infection status. In the later analysis, no new phenotypic data were used to find candidate immune exposures; instead, reliance was placed on TCR beta sequences and their occurrence across donors. To study patterns of TCR occurrence, a later analysis re-analyzed previously published TCR beta repertoires from several hundred donors and added high-resolution HLA genotyping. An early release covering 500 to 750 HLA-typed donors comprised roughly 300 gigabases of sequencing data and around 80 million unique TCR sequences. Because of strong linkage in the cohort, roughly five DR-DQ haplotypes were treated as single units for association and clustering. The number of donors typed differed by locus, with roughly 620-630 for A, B, C, DRB1 and DQB1, roughly 520 for DQA1, approximately 570 for DPA1, and approximately 470 for DPB1. Among the approximately 400 genotyped donors, around 81% belonged to the genetic ancestry cluster associated with self-reported Caucasian donors. A separate validation cohort of 100 to 150 different subjects was used in addition to the approximately 640-subject first cohort. All discovery cohort repertoires had been generated on a single sequencing platform. A later genetic analysis took genome-wide SNP genotypes for about 55% of the 666 donors and used that subset as a discovery cohort. Alongside the repertoire data, information on donor age, sex, ethnicity and CMV serostatus was compiled. The aim of the study was to test whether cataloging public T cell receptors could identify signatures of past pathogen exposure. Across 300 to 500 genotyped donors of the cohort, an average of about 250,000 unique TCR beta nucleotide sequences per donor were sequenced, and approximately 17% of those sequences were non-productive. What the research found in general, with its limitations: While some public TCRs were present in many individuals, most TCR sequences turned up only very rarely across donors. According to a later genetic analysis, donors in an Asian-associated ancestry cluster had fewer N-insertions in productive TCRs than the roughly 660-donor mean. Linkage disequilibrium might explain the correlated functional status among segregating V segments, but an unknown experimental factor could not be ruled out. A later analysis reported that several top co-occurrence clusters appeared linked to parvovirus B19, influenza, CMV and Epstein-Barr virus. The presence/absence analyses assumed that sequencing depth was roughly uniform across donors, and that assumption may not be true. Because HLA typing was missing for some donors at each locus, association tests included only the typed subset. When HLA alleles, especially DR and DQ, strongly co-occurred, TCR associations were difficult to assign to individual alleles. The sequencing pipeline was judged likely to have produced a cluster of highly shared sequence variants as a technical artifact. A total of some 180 TCR beta chains were listed by the study as associated with cytomegalovirus. Specific HLA alleles were associated with more than 15,000 TCR beta sequences at a false discovery rate of 0.05 in a later analysis. Compared with equally common non-associated chains, HLA-associated TCR beta chains in a later analysis were more clonally expanded and had lower generation probabilities. The classifier was reported to diagnose cytomegalovirus status with high specificity and sensitivity in both the original and validation cohorts. According to a later analysis, TCR association rates differed among HLA loci, with DRB1 alleles showing the most associated TCRs and HLA-C alleles showing the fewest. In a later analysis, most CMV-associated TCR beta chains were found to appear HLA-restricted, with HLA associations seemingly driven largely by CMV exposure. A further reported finding was that TCR beta sequences accurately predicted the HLA-A and HLA-B alleles for most subjects in the first cohort. Only TCR beta chains were sequenced in this cohort, and the absence of alpha or paired-chain data limited detectable features. Because counts were too low, roughly 16 rarely observed V segments, including chromosome 9 orphons, were left out of the earlier analysis of over 550 of the donors. The authors suggested that the approach could potentially be extended to other disease states and immunological phenotypes. In an earlier analysis of under 600 of the donors, most TCR beta V segments were observed in productive rearrangements about 90% or about 30% of the time, broadly matching IMGT annotations. In vitro tests confirmed that a few of the cytomegalovirus-associated TCR beta chains recognize cytomegalovirus antigens. An association between a missense DCLRE1C variant and V-gene and J-gene trimming of TCR beta chains was found in a later genetic analysis and replicated in an independent cohort. CMV serostatus was the only immune exposure information available for the cohort.

This clone came up a few times. Its antigen remains undetermined. No much larger clone exists at a distance of one base, and base qualities are not known. Libraries were prepared through the immunoSEQ multiplex PCR assay. A mixture of 60 forward primers for TCR Vbeta segments and 13 reverse primers for TCR Jbeta segments was used in the multiplex PCR. A multiplex PCR assay on genomic DNA amplified the CDR3 region of rearranged TCR beta genes. The amplified TCR beta libraries were sequenced on the Illumina HiSeq System as 87-base-pair reads. Per the source publication's procedure: A later analysis tallied 70 million to 100 million unique TCR beta chains across the 700 or so repertoires, and 10 million to 11 million of those chains were shared by two or more donors. Raw reads were error-corrected and collapsed into unique sequences with a nearest-neighbor algorithm that merged closely related sequences to remove PCR and sequencing errors. Alignment of CDR3 sequences to IMGT reference sequences was used to assign V, D and J gene segments. Each retained sequence needed at least a six-nucleotide match to both a V gene segment and a J gene segment. A rearrangement counted as productive if the CDR3 had no stop codons and remained in frame with V and J, and every other rearrangement counted as non-productive. CDR3 was defined by IMGT convention, running from the second conserved V-encoded cysteine to the conserved J-encoded phenylalanine. The earlier analysis of a few hundred of the donors excluded any sequence lacking an unambiguous match to a single V gene segment. In an earlier analysis of 587 of the donors, V segments were called functional above 56.7% productive rearrangements and were called segregating when the between-donor standard deviation exceeded 5%. A statistical classification framework was built to diagnose cytomegalovirus status from the catalog of TCR beta chain sequences. In a later analysis, V and J genes were assigned by comparing TCR nucleotide sequences against IMGT/GENE-DB human TR gene sequences. The TCRdist pipeline was used in a later analysis to assign CDR3 sequences and most-parsimonious VDJ recombination scenarios. In a later analysis, every TCR beta chain was defined by the combination of its CDR3 amino acid sequence and its V-gene family, and reads without a unique V-gene family were dropped. In a later analysis, fewer than 600 highly shared, low-generation-probability nucleotide sequences were removed to address suspected cross-contamination and a sequencing artifact. In a later analysis, a clonal expansion index was calculated for each public chain from normalized within-repertoire ranks of inferred template counts. A later analysis computed generation probabilities with a VDJ recombination model fitted to out-of-frame rearrangements, and checked the results against IGoR. Hypergeometric tests were used in a later analysis to score TCR-TCR, TCR-HLA and TCR-CMV co-occurrence, with a repertoire-size bias correction applied to the TCR pairs. To estimate false discovery rates, a later analysis permuted the HLA or CMV assignments 20 times. In a later analysis, co-occurring TCRs were grouped using DBSCAN, with TCRdist sequence similarity added in when clustering inside HLA-allele-positive subsets. Co-occurrence clustering excluded repertoires with fewer than 30,000 or more than 120,000 public chains, plus five with anomalous nucleotide sharing. TCRdb's version of the immuneACCESS table is confined to in-frame rearrangements and falls short of the full clone set. An unresolved V gene accounts for under half of the shortfall where checked; the remainder is of unknown origin. V, J and clone size are taken as reported in that table, and D and trimming were inferred from the DNA itself. For this sample the table gives 150,000 to 200,000 clones, of which around 80% were detected only once. The ten largest clones represent 1% of the sample.

The cohort consisted of approximately 690 healthy bone marrow donors. Cohort members were all nominally healthy when sampled, although unrecorded immune exposures were likely present. The donor was CMV seropositive and was included in the group of 250 to 350 seropositive cohort members. Each donor provided a peripheral blood sample, and peripheral blood mononuclear cells were used for TCR beta sequencing. Genomic DNA extraction from the blood cell samples was performed with the Qiagen DNeasy Blood Extraction Kit. Sequenced: PBMCs. The receptor was isolated from a woman aged 50 to 60 in good health and CMV-seropositive.

The CDR3 reads CASSFRYEQYF. The nucleotide sequence is given as TGTGCCAGCAGTTTTCGGTACGAGCAGTACTTC. The rearrangement combines TRBV28 with TRBJ2-5; the D gene cannot be resolved reliably. The end of the DNA fits TRBJ2-7 better, so the J call may be wrong. CDR1 MDHEN and CDR2 SYDVKM are derived from the germline V gene. Reading from cysteine to phenylalanine, the CDR3 counts 11 amino acids. The only DNA kept is the CDR3, 33 bases in frame from the first base.